This T cell receptor beta chain was found in a study of response to subunit inactivated influenza vaccine. Study-level points and caveats: The authors put forward the suggestion that each seasonal influenza vaccination may bring in only a limited number of new T cells.

Details on this clonotype: Its specificity is not known.

TCRdb redid the calling of the RT-PCR reads with MiXCR, one entry per CDR3 protein. The sample carries roughly 700,000 distinct CDR3 sequences, approximately 15% recorded once. The sequencing used PBMCs from blood, collected around two weeks before vaccination. This receptor was taken from a man aged 50-60 years who received an inactivated influenza vaccine.

The CDR3 spells CASSYSSGNQETQYF. CDR3 in DNA: TGTGCCAGCAGTTACTCCTCGGGAAACCAAGAGACCCAGTACTTC. The chain carries TRBV6-2 or TRBV6-3 and TRBJ2-5; a weak D match, TRBD2 (5 bases). The CDR3 is 15 residues long. The V end lost 0 bases, the J end lost 0 bases, and 8 bases lay between the germline ends. Germline V gene sequence: CDR1 MNHEY, CDR2 SVGEGT.